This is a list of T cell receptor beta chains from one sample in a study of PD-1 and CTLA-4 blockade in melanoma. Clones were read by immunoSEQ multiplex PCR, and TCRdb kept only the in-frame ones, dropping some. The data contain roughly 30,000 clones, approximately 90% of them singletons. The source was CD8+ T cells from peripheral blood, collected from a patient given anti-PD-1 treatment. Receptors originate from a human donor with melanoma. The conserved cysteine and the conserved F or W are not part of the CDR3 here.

CDR3 protein: ASSYGLASNQPQH
J gene: TRBJ1-5
V gene: TRBV6-6

CDR3 protein: ASSPGAANEKLF
J gene: TRBJ1-4
V gene: TRBV3-1/TRBV3-2

CDR3 protein: ASSQADSYEQY
J gene: TRBJ2-7
V gene: TRBV4-1

CDR3 protein: ASSEWGANTEAF
J gene: TRBJ1-1
V gene: TRBV2

CDR3 protein: ASSRSGSYNEQF
J gene: TRBJ2-1
V gene: TRBV7-9

CDR3 protein: ASSERGTNEKLF
J gene: TRBJ1-4
V gene: TRBV10-2

CDR3 protein: AISDLEETQY
J gene: TRBJ2-5
V gene: TRBV10-3

CDR3 protein: ASSLGGFTEAF
J gene: TRBJ1-1
V gene: TRBV5-1

CDR3 protein: ASSSGTGEVYGYT
J gene: TRBJ1-2
V gene: TRBV11-2

CDR3 protein: ASVPGGNQPQH
J gene: TRBJ1-5
V gene: TRBV19

CDR3 protein: AWSWGTGPVNTEAF
J gene: TRBJ1-1
V gene: TRBV30

CDR3 protein: ASSPERGTDTQY
J gene: TRBJ2-3
V gene: TRBV27

CDR3 protein: ASSRAQAGETQY
J gene: TRBJ2-5
V gene: TRBV28

CDR3 protein: ASSLELGNLNYGYT
J gene: TRBJ1-2
V gene: TRBV11-2

CDR3 protein: ASSEQGTNTEAF
J gene: TRBJ1-1
V gene: TRBV2

CDR3 protein: ASSQALIRVGDEGYT
J gene: TRBJ1-2
V gene: TRBV3-1/TRBV3-2

CDR3 protein: SVATSGNYEQY
J gene: TRBJ2-7
V gene: TRBV29-1

CDR3 protein: ASSAEGPGNTIY
J gene: TRBJ1-3
V gene: TRBV19

CDR3 protein: ASSPGGMTEAF
J gene: TRBJ1-1
V gene: TRBV3-1/TRBV3-2

CDR3 protein: ASSSSERRVETQY
J gene: TRBJ2-5
V gene: TRBV7-7

CDR3 protein: AWSVHPGTAGDL
J gene: TRBJ1-1
V gene: TRBV30

CDR3 protein: ASSWGTSGSGTQY
J gene: TRBJ2-3
V gene: TRBV5-4

CDR3 protein: ASSQASGRSSTDTQY
J gene: TRBJ2-3
V gene: TRBV4-1

CDR3 protein: ASSEAGGLNQPQH
J gene: TRBJ1-5
V gene: TRBV6-1

CDR3 protein: ASSLGQGGYNEQF
J gene: TRBJ2-1
V gene: TRBV27

CDR3 protein: ASSFTGPNYGYT
J gene: TRBJ1-2
V gene: TRBV27

CDR3 protein: ASSWATGANYEQY
J gene: TRBJ2-7
V gene: TRBV5-4

CDR3 protein: ASSQDQVGFAIY
J gene: TRBJ1-3
V gene: TRBV4-1

CDR3 protein: ASSPSVTSPGHNEQF
J gene: TRBJ2-1
V gene: TRBV2

CDR3 protein: ASSFQRPSGLMGNQPQH
J gene: TRBJ1-5
V gene: TRBV27

CDR3 protein: ASSELDRGNTGELF
J gene: TRBJ2-2
V gene: TRBV2

CDR3 protein: ASSQGDRGADTQY
J gene: TRBJ2-3
V gene: TRBV14

CDR3 protein: ASSQDRGQVDEKLF
J gene: TRBJ1-4
V gene: TRBV3-1/TRBV3-2

CDR3 protein: ATEGQGFQPQH
J gene: TRBJ1-5
V gene: TRBV6-5

CDR3 protein: ASSVPMGGANVLT
J gene: TRBJ2-6
V gene: TRBV9

CDR3 protein: ASSPNTGELF
J gene: TRBJ2-2
V gene: TRBV5-4

CDR3 protein: ASSLDSTYEQY
J gene: TRBJ2-7
V gene: TRBV27

CDR3 protein: ASSNARAGVSDEQF
J gene: TRBJ2-1
V gene: TRBV21-1

CDR3 protein: SVDRSSYNEQF
J gene: TRBJ2-1
V gene: TRBV29-1

CDR3 protein: AISDRENYEQY
J gene: TRBJ2-7
V gene: TRBV10-3

CDR3 protein: ASSPGQGYNEQF
J gene: TRBJ2-1
V gene: TRBV6-5